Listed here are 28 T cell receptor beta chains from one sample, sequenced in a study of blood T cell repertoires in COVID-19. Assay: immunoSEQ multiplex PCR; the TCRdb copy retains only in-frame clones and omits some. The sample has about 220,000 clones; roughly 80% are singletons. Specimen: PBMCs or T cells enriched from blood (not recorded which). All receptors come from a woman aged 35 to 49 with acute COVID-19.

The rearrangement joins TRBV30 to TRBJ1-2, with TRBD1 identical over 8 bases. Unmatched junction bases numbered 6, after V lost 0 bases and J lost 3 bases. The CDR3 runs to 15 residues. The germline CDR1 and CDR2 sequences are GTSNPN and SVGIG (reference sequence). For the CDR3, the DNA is TGTGCCTGGAGTGTAATGCCAGGGGGCTACTATGGCTACACCTTC. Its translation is CAWSVMPGGYYGYTF.

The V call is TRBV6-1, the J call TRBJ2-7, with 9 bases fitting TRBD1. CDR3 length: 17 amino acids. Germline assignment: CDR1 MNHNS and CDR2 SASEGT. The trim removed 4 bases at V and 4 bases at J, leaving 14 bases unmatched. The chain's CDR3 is CASSGGPGQGTEYEQYF. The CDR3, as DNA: TGTGCCAGCAGTGGGGGTCCCGGACAGGGGACGGAGTACGAGCAGTACTTC.

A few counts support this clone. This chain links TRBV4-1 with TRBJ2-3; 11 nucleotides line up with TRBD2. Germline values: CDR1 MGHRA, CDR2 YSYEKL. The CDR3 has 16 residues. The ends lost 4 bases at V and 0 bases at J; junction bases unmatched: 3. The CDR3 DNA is TGCGCCAGCAGCCTCCGGACTAGCGGGAGCACAGATACGCAGTATTTT. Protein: CASSLRTSGSTDTQYF.

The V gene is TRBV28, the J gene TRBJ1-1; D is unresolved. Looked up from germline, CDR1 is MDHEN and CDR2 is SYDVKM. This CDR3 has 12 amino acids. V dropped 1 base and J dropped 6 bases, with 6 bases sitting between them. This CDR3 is CASSLYGAEAFF. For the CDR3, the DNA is TGTGCCAGCAGTTTATACGGGGCTGAAGCTTTCTTT.

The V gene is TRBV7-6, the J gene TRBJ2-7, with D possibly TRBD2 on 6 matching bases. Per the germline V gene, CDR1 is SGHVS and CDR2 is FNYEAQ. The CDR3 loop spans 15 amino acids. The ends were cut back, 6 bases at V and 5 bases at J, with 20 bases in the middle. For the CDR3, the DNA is TGTGCCAGCAGTTGGGGTGTCGGGAGCGGCGACGAGCAGTACTTC. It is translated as CASSWGVGSGDEQYF.

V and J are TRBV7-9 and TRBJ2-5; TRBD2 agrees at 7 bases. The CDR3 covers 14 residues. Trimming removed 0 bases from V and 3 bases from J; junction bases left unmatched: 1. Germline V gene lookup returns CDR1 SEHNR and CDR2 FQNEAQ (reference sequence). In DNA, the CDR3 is TGTGCCAGCAGCTTAGCCGGGACTAAAGAGACCCAGTACTTC. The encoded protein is CASSLAGTKETQYF.

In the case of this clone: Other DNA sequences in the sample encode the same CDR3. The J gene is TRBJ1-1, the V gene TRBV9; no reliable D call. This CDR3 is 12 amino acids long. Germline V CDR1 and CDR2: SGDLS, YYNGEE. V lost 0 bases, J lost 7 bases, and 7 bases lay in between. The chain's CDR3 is CASSVGRGEAFF. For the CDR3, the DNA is TGTGCCAGCAGCGTAGGGCGGGGTGAAGCTTTCTTT.

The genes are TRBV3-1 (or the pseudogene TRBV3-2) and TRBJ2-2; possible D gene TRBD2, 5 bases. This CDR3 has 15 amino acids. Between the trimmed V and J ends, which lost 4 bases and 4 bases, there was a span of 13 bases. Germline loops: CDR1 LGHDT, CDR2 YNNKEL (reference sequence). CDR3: CASSPSGIFTGELFF. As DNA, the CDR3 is TGTGCCAGCAGCCCCTCCGGGATTTTCACCGGGGAGCTGTTTTTT.

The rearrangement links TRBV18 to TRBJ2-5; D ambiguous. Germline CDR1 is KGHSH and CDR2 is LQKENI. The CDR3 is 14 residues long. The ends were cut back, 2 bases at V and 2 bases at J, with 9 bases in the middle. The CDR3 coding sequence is TGTGCCAGCTCACCAGCCCTACCTCAAGAGACCCAGTACTTC. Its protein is CASSPALPQETQYF.

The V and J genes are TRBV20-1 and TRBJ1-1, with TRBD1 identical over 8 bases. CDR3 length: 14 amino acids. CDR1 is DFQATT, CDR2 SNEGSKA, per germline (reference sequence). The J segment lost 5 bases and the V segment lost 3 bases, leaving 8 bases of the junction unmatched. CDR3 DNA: TGCAGTGCTAGTCGAACAGGGGGTCGGACTGAAGCTTTCTTT. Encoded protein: CSASRTGGRTEAFF.

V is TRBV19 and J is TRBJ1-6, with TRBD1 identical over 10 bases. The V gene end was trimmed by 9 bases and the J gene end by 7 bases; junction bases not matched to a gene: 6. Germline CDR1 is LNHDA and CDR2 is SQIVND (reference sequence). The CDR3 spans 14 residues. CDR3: CASVPGQGNSPLHF. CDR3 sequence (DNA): TGTGCCAGCGTACCGGGACAGGGGAATTCACCCCTCCACTTT.

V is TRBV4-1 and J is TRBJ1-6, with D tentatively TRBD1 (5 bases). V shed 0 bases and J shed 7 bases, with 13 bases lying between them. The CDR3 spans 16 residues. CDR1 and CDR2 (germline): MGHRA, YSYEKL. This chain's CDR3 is CASSQDRADTNSPLHF. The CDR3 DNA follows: TGCGCCAGCAGCCAAGATAGGGCGGACACCAATTCACCCCTCCACTTT.

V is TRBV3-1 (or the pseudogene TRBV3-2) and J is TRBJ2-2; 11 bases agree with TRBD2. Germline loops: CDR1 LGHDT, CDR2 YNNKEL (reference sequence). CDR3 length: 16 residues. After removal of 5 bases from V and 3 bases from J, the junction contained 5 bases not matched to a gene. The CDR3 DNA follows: TGTGCCAGCAGCAAGAGACTAGCGGGGTACACCGGGGAGCTGTTTTTT. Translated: CASSKRLAGYTGELFF.

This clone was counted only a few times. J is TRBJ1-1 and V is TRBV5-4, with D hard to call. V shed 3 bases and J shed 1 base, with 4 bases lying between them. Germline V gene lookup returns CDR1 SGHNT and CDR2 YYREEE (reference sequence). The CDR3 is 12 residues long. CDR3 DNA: TGTGCCAGCAGCTCCAGGAACACTGAAGCTTTCTTT. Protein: CASSSRNTEAFF.

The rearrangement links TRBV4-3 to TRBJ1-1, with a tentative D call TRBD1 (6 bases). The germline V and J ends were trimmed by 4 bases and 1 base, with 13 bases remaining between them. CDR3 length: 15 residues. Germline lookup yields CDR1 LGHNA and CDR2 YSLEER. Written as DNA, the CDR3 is TGCGCCAGCAGCCCGAGAAAGGGGGAGAACACTGAAGCTTTCTTT. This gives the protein CASSPRKGENTEAFF.

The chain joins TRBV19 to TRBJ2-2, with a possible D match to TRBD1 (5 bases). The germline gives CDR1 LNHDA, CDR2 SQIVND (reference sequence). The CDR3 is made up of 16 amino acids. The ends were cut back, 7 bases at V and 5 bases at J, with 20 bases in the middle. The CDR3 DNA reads TGTGCCAGTACCCCCCGGTGGCAGGGCGGTACCGGGGAGCTGTTTTTT. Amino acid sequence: CASTPRWQGGTGELFF.

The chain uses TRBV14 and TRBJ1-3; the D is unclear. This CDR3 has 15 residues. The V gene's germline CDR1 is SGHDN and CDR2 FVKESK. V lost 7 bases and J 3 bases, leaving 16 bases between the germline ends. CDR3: CASTLPWGVGNTIYF. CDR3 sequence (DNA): TGTGCCAGCACCCTCCCATGGGGAGTTGGAAACACCATATATTTT.

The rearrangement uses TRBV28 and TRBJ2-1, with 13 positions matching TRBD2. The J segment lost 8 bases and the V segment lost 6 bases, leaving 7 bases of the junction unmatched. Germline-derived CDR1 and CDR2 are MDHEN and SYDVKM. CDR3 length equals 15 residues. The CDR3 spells CASSSGTSGTYEQFF. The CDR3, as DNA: TGTGCCAGCAGCAGCGGGACTAGCGGGACCTATGAGCAGTTCTTC.

In nucleotides, the CDR3 is TGCGCCAGCAGCTTGGCCGGGACACGCACAGATACGCAGTATTTT. Translated: CASSLAGTRTDTQYF. The chain uses TRBV5-1 and TRBJ2-3, with a tentative D call TRBD1 (6 bases). The germline V gene encodes CDR1 SGHRS and CDR2 YFSETQ. The CDR3 has 15 residues. Trimming left V 0 bases short and J 1 base short, with 9 bases between.

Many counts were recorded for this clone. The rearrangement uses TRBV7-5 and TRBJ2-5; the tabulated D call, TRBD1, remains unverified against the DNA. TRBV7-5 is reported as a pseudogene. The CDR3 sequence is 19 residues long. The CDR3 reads CVRSLPRSSKRGPNETQYF. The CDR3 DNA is TGTGTCAGAAGCTTGCCCAGGTCCTCAAAAAGGGGCCCCAACGAGACCCAGTACTTC.

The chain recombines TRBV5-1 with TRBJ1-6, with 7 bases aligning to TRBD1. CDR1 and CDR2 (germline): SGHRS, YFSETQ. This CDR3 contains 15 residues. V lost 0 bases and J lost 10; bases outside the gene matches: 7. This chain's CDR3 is CASSLGQGGGSPLHF. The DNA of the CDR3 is TGCGCCAGCAGCTTGGGACAGGGAGGAGGGTCACCCCTCCACTTT.

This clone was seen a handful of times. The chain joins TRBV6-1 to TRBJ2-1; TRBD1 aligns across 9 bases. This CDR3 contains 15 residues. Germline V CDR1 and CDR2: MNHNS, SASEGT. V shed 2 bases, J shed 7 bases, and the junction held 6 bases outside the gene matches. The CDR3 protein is CASSETGTGKNEQFF. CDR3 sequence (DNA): TGTGCCAGCAGTGAAACCGGGACAGGGAAGAATGAGCAGTTCTTC.

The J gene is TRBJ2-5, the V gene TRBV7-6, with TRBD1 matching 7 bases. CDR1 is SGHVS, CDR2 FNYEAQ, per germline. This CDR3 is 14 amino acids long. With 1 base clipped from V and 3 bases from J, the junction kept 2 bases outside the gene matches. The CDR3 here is CASSLEGTEETQYF. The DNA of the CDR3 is TGTGCCAGCAGCTTAGAAGGGACAGAAGAGACCCAGTACTTC.

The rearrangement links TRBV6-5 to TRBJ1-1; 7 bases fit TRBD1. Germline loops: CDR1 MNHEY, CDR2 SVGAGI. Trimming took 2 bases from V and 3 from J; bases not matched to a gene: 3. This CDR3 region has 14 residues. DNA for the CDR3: TGTGCCAGCAGTTACCAGGGGGACTACACTGAAGCTTTCTTT. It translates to CASSYQGDYTEAFF.

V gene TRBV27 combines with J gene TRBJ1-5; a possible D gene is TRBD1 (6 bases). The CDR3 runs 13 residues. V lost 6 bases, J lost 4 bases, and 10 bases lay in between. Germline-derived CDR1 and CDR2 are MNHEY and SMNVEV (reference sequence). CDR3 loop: CASSWGPNQPQHF. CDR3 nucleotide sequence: TGTGCCAGCAGCTGGGGGCCTAATCAGCCCCAGCATTTT.

This chain's CDR3 is CASSGTYTGELFF. CDR3 sequence (DNA): TGTGCCAGCAGCGGTACCTACACCGGGGAGCTGTTTTTT. This sequence joins TRBV27 and TRBJ2-2; no reliable D call. The CDR3 runs 13 residues. V gave up 6 bases and J gave up 3 bases, with 8 bases separating them. Germline CDR1 and CDR2: MNHEY and SMNVEV (reference sequence).

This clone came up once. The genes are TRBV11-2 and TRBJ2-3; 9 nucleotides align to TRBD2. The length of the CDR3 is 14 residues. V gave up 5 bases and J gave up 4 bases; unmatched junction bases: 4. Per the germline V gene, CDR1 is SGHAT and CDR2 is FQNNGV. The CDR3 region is CASSPGGRADTQYF. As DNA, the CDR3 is TGTGCCAGCAGCCCCGGCGGGAGGGCAGATACGCAGTATTTT.

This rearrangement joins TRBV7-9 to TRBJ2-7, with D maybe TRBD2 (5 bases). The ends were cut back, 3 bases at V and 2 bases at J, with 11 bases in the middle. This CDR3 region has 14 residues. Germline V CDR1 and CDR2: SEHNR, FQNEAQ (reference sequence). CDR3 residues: CASSLVASPYEQYF. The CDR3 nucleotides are TGTGCCAGCAGCTTGGTAGCTAGCCCCTACGAGCAGTACTTC.